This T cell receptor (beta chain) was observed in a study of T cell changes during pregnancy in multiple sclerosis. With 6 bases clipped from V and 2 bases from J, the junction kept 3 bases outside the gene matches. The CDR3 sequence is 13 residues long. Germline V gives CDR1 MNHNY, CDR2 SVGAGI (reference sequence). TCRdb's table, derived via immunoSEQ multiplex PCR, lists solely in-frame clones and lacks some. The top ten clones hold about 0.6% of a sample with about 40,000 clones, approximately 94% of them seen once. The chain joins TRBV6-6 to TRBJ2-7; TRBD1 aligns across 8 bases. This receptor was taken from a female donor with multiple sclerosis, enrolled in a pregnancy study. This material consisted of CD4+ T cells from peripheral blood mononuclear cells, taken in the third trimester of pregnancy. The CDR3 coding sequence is TGTGCCAGCAGCTCAGGGGGCCCCTACGAGCAGTACTTC. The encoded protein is CASSSGGPYEQYF.